Given below is one T cell receptor beta chain in context. Antigen unknown. Sequencing was performed with immunoSEQ multiplex PCR; in TCRdb, only in-frame clones are kept and a portion is missing. The data hold about 400,000 clones, with more than 75% observed a single time. The sample's treatment: approximately 18 received Ad26.COV2.S at low or high dose, single or two shots; 5 received placebo; per-sample allocation not given. Day 63 after the first vaccine or placebo injection was the time point for sampling. The individual, an adult aged 18-55 years, was a donor in Boston. The administered vaccine (an Ad26 vector) expressed Wuhan-strain SARS-CoV-2 spike. The source of the sample is a study of Ad26.COV2.S vaccination and SARS-CoV-2 variants. General study results and limits: Reported post-vaccination CD8+ and CD4+ T cell responses to spike showed substantial breadth. Vaccinees showed greater spike-specific TCR breadth than placebo recipients.

CDR3 length equals 13 residues. The germline V gene has CDR1 LNHNV and CDR2 YYDKDF (reference sequence). Trimming removed 3 bases at V and 3 bases at J, with 6 bases between. The sequencing used peripheral blood, collected in a trial of Ad26.COV2.S vaccine versus placebo. The chain recombines TRBV15 with TRBJ2-1; D unclear. The TCR was taken from a person between 18 and 65 years old who received the Ad26.COV2.S COVID-19 vaccine or a placebo. This CDR3 reads CATSSGIYNEQFF. The CDR3 DNA sequence: TGTGCCACCAGCAGCGGCATCTACAATGAGCAGTTCTTC.